This is a list of T cell receptor beta chains from one sample in a study of blood T cell repertoires in COVID-19. Sequencing was performed with immunoSEQ multiplex PCR; in TCRdb, only in-frame clones are kept and a portion is missing. The sample yields roughly 250,000 clones, around 89% seen once. Material for sequencing was peripheral blood. These receptors all stem from a woman in her thirties or forties with acute or convalescent COVID-19. Both conserved end residues are part of each CDR3. The D gene is left open where the match is weak.

TRBD1	TRBV6-5	TRBJ1-4	TGTGCCAGCAGTCCCGACAGGGTGCGTGAAAAACTGTTTTTT	CASSPDRVREKLFF
NA	TRBV7-7	TRBJ2-1	TGTGCCAGCAGCCAAACCTGGGACGGAGGGGTGAATGAGCAGTTCTTC	CASSQTWDGGVNEQFF
TRBD1	TRBV18	TRBJ1-1	TGTGCCAGCTCAACTGACAGGGCGACTGAAGCTTTCTTT	CASSTDRATEAFF
NA	TRBV6-5	TRBJ1-2	TGTGCCAGCAGCGAGCAGGGGCACTATGGCTACACCTTC	CASSEQGHYGYTF
TRBD1	TRBV15	TRBJ2-3	TGTGCCACCAGCAGGGGACAGGGTTCGACAGATACGCAGTATTTT	CATSRGQGSTDTQYF
TRBD1	TRBV19	TRBJ2-5	TGTGCCAGTAGCTTAACTGGGACAGGGGGCCAACGGGCCCAGTACTTC	CASSLTGTGGQRAQYF
NA	TRBV5-5	TRBJ2-5	TGTGCCAGCAGCCTAGCCCGGATTGTTGGGACCCAGTACTTC	CASSLARIVGTQYF
TRBD2	TRBV3-1/TRBV3-2	TRBJ2-3	TGTGCCAGCAGCCGAAGGACTAGCGGGGGGGTAGATACGCAGTATTTT	CASSRRTSGGVDTQYF
NA	TRBV21-1	TRBJ1-1	TGTGCCAGCAGCAAAGACATCATGAACACTGAAGCTTTCTTT	CASSKDIMNTEAFF
NA	TRBV7-3	TRBJ2-2	TGTGCCAGCAGCTTCCAACCGGGACAGAACACCGGGGAGCTGTTTTTT	CASSFQPGQNTGELFF